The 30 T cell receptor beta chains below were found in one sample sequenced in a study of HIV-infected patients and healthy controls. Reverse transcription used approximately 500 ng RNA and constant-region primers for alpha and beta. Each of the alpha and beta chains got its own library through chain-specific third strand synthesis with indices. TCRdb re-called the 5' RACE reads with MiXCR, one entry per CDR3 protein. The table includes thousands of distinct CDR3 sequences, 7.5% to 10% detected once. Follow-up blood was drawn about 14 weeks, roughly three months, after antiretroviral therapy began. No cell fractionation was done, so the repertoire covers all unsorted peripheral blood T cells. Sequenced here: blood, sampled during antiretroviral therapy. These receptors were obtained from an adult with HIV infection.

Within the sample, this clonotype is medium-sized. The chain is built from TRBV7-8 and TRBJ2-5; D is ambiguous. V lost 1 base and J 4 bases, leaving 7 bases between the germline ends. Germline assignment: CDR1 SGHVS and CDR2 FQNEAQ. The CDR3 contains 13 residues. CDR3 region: CASSLERPETQYF. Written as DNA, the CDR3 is TGTGCCAGCAGCTTAGAGCGACCAGAGACCCAGTACTTC.

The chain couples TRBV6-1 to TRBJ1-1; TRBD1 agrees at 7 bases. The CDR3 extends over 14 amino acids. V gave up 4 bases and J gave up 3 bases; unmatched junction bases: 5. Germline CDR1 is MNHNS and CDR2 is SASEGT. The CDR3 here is CASSVGGLDTEAFF. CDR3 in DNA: TGTGCCAGCAGTGTAGGGGGCTTAGACACTGAAGCTTTCTTT.

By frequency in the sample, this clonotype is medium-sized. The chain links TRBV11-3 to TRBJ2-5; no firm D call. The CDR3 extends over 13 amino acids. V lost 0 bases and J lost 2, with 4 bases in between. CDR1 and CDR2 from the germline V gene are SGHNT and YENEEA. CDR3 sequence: CASSLDRQETQYF. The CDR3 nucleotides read TGTGCCAGCAGCTTAGATCGGCAAGAGACCCAGTACTTC.

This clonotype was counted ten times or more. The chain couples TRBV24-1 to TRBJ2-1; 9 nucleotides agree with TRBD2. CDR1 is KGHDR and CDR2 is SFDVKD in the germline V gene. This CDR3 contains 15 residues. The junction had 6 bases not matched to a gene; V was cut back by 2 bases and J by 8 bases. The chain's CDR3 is CATSDSLAGYYEQFF. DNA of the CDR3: TGTGCCACCAGTGATTCCCTAGCGGGATATTATGAGCAGTTCTTC.

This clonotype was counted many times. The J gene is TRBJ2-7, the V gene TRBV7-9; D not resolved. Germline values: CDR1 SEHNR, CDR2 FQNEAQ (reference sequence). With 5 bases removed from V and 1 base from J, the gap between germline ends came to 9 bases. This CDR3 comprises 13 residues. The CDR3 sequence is CASSARTSYEQYF. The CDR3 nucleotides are TGTGCCAGCAGCGCTAGGACGTCCTACGAGCAGTACTTC.

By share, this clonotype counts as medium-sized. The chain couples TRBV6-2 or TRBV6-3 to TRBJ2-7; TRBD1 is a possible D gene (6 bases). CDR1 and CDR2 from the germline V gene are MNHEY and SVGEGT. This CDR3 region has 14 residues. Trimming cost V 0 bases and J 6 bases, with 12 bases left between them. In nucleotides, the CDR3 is TGTGCCAGCAGTTACTCTGAAAGGGGGAGCGAGCAGTACTTC. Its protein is CASSYSERGSEQYF.

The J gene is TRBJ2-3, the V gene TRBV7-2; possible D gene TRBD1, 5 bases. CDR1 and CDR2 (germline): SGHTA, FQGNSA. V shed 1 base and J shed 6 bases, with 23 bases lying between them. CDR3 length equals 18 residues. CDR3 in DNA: TGTGCCAGCAGCTTAGTGGACGGCGGCCCCTGGGGCCCCGATACGCAGTATTTT. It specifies CASSLVDGGPWGPDTQYF.

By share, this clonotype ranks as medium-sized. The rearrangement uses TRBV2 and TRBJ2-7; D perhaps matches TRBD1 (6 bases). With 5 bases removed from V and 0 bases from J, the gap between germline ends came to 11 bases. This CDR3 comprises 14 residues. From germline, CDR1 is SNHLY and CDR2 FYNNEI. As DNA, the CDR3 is TGTGCCAGCAGTCCTGACAGGCACTCCTACGAGCAGTACTTC. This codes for CASSPDRHSYEQYF. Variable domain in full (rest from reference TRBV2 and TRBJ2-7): EPEVTQTPSHQVTQMGQEVILRCVPISNHLYFYWYRQILGQKVEFLVSFYNNEISEKSEIFDDQFSVERPDGSNFTLKIRSTKLEDSAMYFCASSPDRHSYEQYFGPGTRLTVT.

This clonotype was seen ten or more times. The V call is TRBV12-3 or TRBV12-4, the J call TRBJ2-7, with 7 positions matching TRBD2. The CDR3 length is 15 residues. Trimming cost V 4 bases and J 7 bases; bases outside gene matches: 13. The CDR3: CASSSGTIDYWEQYF. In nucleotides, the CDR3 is TGTGCCAGCAGTTCCGGGACTATAGACTATTGGGAGCAGTACTTC.

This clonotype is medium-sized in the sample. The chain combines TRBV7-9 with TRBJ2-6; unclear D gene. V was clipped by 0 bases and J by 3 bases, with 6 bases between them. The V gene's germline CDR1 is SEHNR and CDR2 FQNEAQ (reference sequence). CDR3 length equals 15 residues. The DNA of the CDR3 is TGTGCCAGCAGCTTAGCGGTCGATGGGGCCAACGTCCTGACTTTC. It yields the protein CASSLAVDGANVLTF. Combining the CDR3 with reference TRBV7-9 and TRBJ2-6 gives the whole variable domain DTGVSQNPRHKITKRGQNVTFRCDPISEHNRLYWYRQTLGQGPEFLTYFQNEAQLEKSRLLSDRFSAERPKGSFSTLEIQRTEQGDSAMYLCASSLAVDGANVLTFGAGSRLTVL.

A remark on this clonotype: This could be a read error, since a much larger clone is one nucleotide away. The CDR3 here is CASTTEFLHTEAFF. CDR3 DNA: TGTGCCAGCACTACAGAATTTTTACACACTGAAGCTTTCTTT. This chain joins TRBV12-3 or TRBV12-4 and TRBJ1-1; D uncertain. V lost 7 bases, J lost 3 bases, and 15 bases lay in between. The CDR3 spans 14 residues.

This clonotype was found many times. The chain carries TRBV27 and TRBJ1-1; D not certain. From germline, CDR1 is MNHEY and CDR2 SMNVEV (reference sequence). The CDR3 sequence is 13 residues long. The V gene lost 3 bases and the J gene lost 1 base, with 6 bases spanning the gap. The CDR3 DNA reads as TGTGCCAGCAGTTTCAGGCAGAACACTGAAGCTTTCTTT. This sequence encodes CASSFRQNTEAFF.

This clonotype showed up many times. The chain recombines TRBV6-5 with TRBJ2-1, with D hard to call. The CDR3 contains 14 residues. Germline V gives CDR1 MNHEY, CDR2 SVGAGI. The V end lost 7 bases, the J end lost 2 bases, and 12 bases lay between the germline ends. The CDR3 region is CASTNEAPYNEQFF. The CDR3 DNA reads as TGTGCCAGCACTAACGAGGCACCCTACAATGAGCAGTTCTTC.

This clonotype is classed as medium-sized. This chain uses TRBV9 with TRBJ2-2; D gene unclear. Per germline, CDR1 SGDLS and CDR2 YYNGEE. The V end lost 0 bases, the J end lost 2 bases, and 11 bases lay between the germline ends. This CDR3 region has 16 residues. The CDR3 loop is CASSVDDTVNTGELFF. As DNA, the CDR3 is TGTGCCAGCAGCGTAGACGACACCGTTAACACCGGGGAGCTGTTTTTT.

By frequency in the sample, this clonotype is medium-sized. CDR3: CASSSWTGEGRETQYF. The CDR3 DNA sequence: TGTGCCAGCAGTTCATGGACAGGAGAGGGTCGAGAGACCCAGTACTTC. The chain uses TRBV28 and TRBJ2-5; the match to TRBD1 covers 7 bases. V was pared by 4 bases and J by 4 bases, with 12 bases of the junction left unmatched. There are 16 residues in the CDR3. Germline-derived CDR1 and CDR2 are MDHEN and SYDVKM. The variable domain in full, completed from reference TRBV28 and TRBJ2-5, reads DVKVTQSSRYLVKRTGEKVFLECVQDMDHENMFWYRQDPGLGLRLIYFSYDVKMKEKGDIPEGYSVSREKKERFSLILESASTNQTSMYLCASSSWTGEGRETQYFGPGTRLLVL.

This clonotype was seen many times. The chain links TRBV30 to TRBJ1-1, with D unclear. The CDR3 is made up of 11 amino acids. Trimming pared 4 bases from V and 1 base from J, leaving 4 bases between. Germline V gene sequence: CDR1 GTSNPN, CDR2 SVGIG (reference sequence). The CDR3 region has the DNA TGTGCCTGGACGAAGAACACTGAAGCTTTCTTT. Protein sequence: CAWTKNTEAFF.

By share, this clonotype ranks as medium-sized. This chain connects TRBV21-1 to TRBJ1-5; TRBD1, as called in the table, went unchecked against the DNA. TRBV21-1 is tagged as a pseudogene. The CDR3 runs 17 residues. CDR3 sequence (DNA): TGTGCCAGCACCCCGGGACAGGGCCCCTTTACCAATCAGCCCCAGCATTTT. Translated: CASTPGQGPFTNQPQHF.

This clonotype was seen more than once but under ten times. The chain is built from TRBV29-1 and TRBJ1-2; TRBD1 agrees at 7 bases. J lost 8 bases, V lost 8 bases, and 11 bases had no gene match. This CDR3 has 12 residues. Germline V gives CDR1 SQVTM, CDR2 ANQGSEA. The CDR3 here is CSWDRAEAGYTF. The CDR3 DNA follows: TGCAGCTGGGACAGAGCCGAGGCGGGCTACACCTTC.

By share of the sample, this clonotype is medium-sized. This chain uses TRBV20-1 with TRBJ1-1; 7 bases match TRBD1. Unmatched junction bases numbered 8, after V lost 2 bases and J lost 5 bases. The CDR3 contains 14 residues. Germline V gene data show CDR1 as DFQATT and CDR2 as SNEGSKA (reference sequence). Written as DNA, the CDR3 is TGCAGTGCTAGAATTCGTTTGGACAGGACTGAAGCTTTCTTT. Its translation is CSARIRLDRTEAFF.

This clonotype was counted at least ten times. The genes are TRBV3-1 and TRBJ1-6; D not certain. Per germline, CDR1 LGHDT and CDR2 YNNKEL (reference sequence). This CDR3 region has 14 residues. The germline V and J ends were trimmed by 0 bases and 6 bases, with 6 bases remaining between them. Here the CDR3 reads CASSQEWSNSPLHF. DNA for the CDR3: TGTGCCAGCAGCCAAGAATGGTCTAATTCACCCCTCCACTTT.

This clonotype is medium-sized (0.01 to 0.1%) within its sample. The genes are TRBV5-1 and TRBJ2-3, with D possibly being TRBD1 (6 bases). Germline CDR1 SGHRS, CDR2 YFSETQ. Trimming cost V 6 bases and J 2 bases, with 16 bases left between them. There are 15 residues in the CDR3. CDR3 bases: TGCGCCAGCACCCCACAGGGTTCCCCCACAGATACGCAGTATTTT. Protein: CASTPQGSPTDTQYF.

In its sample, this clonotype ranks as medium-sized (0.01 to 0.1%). The CDR3 reads CSAREFSGANVLTF. CDR3 nucleotides: TGCAGCGCCCGAGAGTTCTCTGGGGCCAACGTCCTGACTTTC. The chain recombines TRBV29-1 with TRBJ2-6; D not resolved. Trimming stripped 7 bases from V and 0 bases from J, with 10 bases between. Germline CDR1 is SQVTM and CDR2 is ANQGSEA. CDR3 length: 14 amino acids.

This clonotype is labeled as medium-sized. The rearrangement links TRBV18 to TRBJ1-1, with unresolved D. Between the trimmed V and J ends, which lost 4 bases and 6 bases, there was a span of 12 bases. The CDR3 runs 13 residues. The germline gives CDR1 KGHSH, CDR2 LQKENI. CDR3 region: CASSQERLSEAFF. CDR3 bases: TGTGCCAGCTCACAGGAACGGTTGTCTGAAGCTTTCTTT.

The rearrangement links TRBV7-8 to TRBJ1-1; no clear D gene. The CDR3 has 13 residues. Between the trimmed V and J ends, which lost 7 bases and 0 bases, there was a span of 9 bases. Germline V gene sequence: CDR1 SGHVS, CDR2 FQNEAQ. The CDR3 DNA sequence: TGTGCCAGCATCCGAGGACTGAACACTGAAGCTTTCTTT. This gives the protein CASIRGLNTEAFF.

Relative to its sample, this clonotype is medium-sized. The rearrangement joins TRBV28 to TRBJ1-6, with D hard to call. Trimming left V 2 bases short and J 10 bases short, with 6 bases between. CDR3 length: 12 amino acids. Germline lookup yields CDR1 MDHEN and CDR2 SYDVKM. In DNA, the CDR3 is TGTGCCAGCAGTTTAGGTGGCTCACCCCTCCACTTT. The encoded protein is CASSLGGSPLHF.

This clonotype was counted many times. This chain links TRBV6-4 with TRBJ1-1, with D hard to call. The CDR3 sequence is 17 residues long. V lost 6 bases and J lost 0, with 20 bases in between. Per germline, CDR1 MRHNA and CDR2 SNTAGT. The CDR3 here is CASSPGPGNTMNTEAFF. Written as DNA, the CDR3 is TGTGCCAGCAGCCCTGGACCCGGGAACACCATGAACACTGAAGCTTTCTTT.

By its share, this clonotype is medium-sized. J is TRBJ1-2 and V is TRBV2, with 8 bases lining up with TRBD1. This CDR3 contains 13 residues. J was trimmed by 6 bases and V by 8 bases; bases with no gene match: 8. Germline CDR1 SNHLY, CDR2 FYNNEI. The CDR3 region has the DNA TGTGCCAGCGAGCACCCGACAGGGGATGGCTACACCTTC. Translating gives CASEHPTGDGYTF.

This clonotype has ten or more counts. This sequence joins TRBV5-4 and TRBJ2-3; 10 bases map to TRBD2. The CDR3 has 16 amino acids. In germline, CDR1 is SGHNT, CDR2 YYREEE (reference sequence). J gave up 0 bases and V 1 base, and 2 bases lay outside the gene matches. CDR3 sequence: CASSLKAGGSTDTQYF. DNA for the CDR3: TGTGCCAGCAGCTTGAAAGCGGGGGGGAGCACAGATACGCAGTATTTT. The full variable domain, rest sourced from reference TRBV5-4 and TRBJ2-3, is ETGVTQSPTHLIKTRGQQVTLRCSSQSGHNTVSWYQQALGQGPQFIFQYYREEENGRGNFPPRFSGLQFPNYSSELNVNALELDDSALYLCASSLKAGGSTDTQYFGPGTRLTVL.

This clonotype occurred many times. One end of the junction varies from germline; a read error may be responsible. The DNA of the CDR3 is TGCGCCAGCAGCCAAGATAGCACTCAGCCCCAGCATTTT. Protein sequence: CASSQDSTQPQHF. The chain recombines TRBV4-1 with TRBJ1-5, with D hard to call. The CDR3 length is 13 residues. Germline-derived CDR1 and CDR2 are MGHRA and YSYEKL.

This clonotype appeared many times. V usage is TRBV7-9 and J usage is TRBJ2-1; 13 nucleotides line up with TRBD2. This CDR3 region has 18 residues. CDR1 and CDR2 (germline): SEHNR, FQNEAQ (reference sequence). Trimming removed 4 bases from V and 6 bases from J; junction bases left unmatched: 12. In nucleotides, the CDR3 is TGTGCCAGCAGCTCTACGACCTGGACTAGCGGGAGTTTCAATGAGCAGTTCTTC. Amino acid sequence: CASSSTTWTSGSFNEQFF.